This T cell receptor (beta chain) was observed in a study of blood T cell repertoires in COVID-19. Study-wide background: COVID-19 samples collected from the United States, Italy and Spain covered acute and convalescent phases. The analysed material was cDNA or gDNA that came from T cells, B-cell-depleted T cells, or PBMCs.

In the source study's methods: From reference gene primer amplification, estimates of nucleated cell counts were derived. Generated by immunoSEQ multiplex PCR, the TCRdb table keeps only in-frame clones and is missing some. The V and J calls and the clone size are those of that table, but D and trimming were determined from the DNA. Of about 170,000 clones in the sample, 70% to 85% were seen once. V lost 1 base and J lost 7, with 10 bases in between. Germline lookup yields CDR1 SGHTA and CDR2 FQGTGA. The CDR3 runs 13 residues. The chain links TRBV7-3 to TRBJ1-1; D is undetermined. The sequence was collected from a man in his fifties or sixties who had recovered from COVID-19. The sequencing input was peripheral blood. The CDR3 nucleotides read TGTGCCAGCAGCTTAAACCTGGGGAGTGAAGCTTTCTTT. Its translation: CASSLNLGSEAFF.